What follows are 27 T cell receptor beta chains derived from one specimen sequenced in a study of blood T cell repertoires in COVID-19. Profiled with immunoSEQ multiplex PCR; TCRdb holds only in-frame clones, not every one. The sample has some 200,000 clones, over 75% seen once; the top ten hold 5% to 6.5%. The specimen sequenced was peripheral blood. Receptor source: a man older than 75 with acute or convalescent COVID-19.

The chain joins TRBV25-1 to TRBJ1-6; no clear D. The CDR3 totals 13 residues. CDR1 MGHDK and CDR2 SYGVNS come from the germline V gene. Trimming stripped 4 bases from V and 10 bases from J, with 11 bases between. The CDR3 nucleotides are TGTGCCAGCAGTGTCAAAGGGAGGTCACCCCTCCACTTT. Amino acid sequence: CASSVKGRSPLHF.

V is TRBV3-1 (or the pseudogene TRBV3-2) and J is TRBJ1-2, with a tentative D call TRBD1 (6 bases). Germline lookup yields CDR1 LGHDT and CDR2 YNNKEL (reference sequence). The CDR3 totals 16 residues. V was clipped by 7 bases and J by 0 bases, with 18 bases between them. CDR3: CASNSRDTPANYGYTF. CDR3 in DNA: TGTGCCAGCAACTCCAGGGACACCCCGGCTAACTATGGCTACACCTTC.

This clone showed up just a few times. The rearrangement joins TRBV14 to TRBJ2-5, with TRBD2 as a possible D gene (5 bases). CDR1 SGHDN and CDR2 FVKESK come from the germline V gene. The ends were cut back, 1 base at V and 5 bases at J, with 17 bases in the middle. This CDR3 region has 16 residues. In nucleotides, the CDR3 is TGTGCCAGCAGCCAAGGGGCAGTGCGGGCCGCCGAGACCCAGTACTTC. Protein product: CASSQGAVRAAETQYF.

In DNA, the CDR3 is TGTGCCAGCTCACCTAATTTGAATGAAAAACTGTTTTTT. It yields the protein CASSPNLNEKLFF. The rearrangement uses TRBV18 and TRBJ1-4; D is unclear. Germline V gene sequence: CDR1 KGHSH, CDR2 LQKENI. Trimming removed 3 bases from V and 5 bases from J, with 7 bases in between. There are 13 residues in the CDR3.

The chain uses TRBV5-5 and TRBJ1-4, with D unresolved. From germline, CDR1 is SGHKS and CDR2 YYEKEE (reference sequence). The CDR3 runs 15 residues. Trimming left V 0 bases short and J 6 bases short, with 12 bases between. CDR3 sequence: CASSLDPTSYEKLFF. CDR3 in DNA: TGTGCCAGCAGCTTGGACCCCACAAGTTATGAAAAACTGTTTTTT.

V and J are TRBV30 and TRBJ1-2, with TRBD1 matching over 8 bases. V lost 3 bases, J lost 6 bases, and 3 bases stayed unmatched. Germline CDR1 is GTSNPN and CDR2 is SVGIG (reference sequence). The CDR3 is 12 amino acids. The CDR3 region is CAWRGQGHGYTF. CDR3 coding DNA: TGTGCCTGGAGAGGACAGGGTCATGGCTACACCTTC.

The CDR3 region has the DNA TGCGCCAGCAGCCAAAAAACAGGCTACGAGCAGTACTTC. Translating gives CASSQKTGYEQYF. The V gene is TRBV4-1, the J gene TRBJ2-7; D may be TRBD1 (5 bases). Germline-derived CDR1 and CDR2 are MGHRA and YSYEKL. This CDR3 has 13 amino acids. V was clipped by 2 bases and J by 3 bases, with 8 bases between them.

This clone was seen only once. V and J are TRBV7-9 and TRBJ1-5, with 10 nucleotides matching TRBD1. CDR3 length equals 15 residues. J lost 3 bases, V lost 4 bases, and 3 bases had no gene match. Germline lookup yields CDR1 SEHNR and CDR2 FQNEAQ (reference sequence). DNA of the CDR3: TGTGCCAGCAGCTGGGGACAGGGGAACAATCAGCCCCAGCATTTT. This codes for CASSWGQGNNQPQHF.

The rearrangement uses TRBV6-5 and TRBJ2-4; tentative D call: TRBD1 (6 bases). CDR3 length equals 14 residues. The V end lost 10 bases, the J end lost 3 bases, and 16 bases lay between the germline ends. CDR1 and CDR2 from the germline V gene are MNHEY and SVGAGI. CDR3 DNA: TGTGCCACCCAACCGCCAGGGGTCAAAAACATTCAGTACTTC. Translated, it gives CATQPPGVKNIQYF.

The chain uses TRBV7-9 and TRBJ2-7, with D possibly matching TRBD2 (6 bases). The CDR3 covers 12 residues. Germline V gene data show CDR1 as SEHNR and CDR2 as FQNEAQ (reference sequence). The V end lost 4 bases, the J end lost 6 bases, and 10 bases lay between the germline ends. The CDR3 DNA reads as TGTGCCAGCAGCTCTACTAGCAGCGAGCAGTACTTC. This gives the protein CASSSTSSEQYF.

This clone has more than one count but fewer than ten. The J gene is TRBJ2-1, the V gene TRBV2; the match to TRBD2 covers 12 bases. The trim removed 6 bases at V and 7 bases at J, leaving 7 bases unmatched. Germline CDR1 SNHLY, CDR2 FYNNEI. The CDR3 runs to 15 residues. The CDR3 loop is CASRATSGSSNEQFF. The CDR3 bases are TGTGCCAGCAGGGCGACTAGCGGGAGCTCAAATGAGCAGTTCTTC.

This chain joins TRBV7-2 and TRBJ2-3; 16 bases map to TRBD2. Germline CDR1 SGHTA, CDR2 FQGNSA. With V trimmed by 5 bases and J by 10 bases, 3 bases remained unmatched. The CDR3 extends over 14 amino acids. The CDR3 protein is CASSEGLAGGAQYF. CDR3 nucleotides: TGTGCCAGCAGCGAGGGACTAGCGGGAGGGGCGCAGTATTTT.

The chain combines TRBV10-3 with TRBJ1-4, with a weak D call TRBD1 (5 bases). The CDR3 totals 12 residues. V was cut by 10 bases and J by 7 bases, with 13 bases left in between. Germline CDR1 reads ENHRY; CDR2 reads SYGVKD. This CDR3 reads CATRGDPEKLFF. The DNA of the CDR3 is TGTGCCACTCGGGGGGACCCTGAAAAACTGTTTTTT.

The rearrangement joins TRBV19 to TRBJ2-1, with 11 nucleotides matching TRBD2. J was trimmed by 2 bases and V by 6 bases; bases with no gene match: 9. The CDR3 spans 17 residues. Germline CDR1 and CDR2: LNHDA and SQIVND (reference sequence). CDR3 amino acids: CASSRATSGNAYNEQFF. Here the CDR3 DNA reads TGTGCCAGTAGCCGCGCGACTAGCGGGAATGCCTACAATGAGCAGTTCTTC. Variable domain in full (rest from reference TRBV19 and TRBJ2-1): DGGITQSPKYLFRKEGQNVTLSCEQNLNHDAMYWYRQDPGQGLRLIYYSQIVNDFQKGDIAEGYSVSREKKESFPLTVTSAQKNPTAFYLCASSRATSGNAYNEQFFGPGTRLTVL.

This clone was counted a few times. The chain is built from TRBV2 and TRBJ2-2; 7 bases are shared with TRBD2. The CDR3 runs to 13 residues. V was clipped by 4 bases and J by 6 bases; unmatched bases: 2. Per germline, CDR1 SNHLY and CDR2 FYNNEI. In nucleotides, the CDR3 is TGTGCCAGCAGTGCGGGGGGACCCGGGGAGCTGTTTTTT. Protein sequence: CASSAGGPGELFF.

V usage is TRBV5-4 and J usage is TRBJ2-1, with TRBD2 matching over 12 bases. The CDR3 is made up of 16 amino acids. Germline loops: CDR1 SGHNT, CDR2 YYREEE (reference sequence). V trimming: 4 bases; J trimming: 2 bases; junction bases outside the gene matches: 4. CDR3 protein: CASSRGLAGTYNEQFF. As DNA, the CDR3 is TGTGCCAGCAGCCGCGGACTAGCGGGGACCTACAATGAGCAGTTCTTC.

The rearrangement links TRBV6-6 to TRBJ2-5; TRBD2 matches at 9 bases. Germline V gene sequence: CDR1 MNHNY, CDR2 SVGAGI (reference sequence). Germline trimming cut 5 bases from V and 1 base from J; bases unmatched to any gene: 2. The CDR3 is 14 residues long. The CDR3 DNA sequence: TGTGCCAGCAGTCCTAGCGGGGTCCAAGAGACCCAGTACTTC. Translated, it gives CASSPSGVQETQYF.

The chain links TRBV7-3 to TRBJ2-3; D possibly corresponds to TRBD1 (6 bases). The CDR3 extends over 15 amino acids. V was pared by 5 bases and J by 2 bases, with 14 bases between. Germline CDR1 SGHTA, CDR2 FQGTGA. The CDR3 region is CASSLTQGPTDTQYF. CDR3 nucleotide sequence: TGTGCCAGCAGCCTGACTCAGGGGCCCACAGATACGCAGTATTTT.

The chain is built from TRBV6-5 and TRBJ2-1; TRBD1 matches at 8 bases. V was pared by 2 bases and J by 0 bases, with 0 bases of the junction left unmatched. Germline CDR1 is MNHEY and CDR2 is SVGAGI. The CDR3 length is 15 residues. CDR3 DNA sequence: TGTGCCAGCAGTTACGACAGGGGCTCCTACAATGAGCAGTTCTTC. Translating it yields CASSYDRGSYNEQFF.

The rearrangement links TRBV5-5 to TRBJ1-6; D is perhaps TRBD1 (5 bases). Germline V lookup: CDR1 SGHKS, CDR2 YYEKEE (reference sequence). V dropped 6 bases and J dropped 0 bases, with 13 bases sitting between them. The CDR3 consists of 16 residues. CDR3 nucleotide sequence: TGTGCCAGCACGCCGACAGCCAGCTCCTATAATTCACCCCTCCACTTT. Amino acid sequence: CASTPTASSYNSPLHF.

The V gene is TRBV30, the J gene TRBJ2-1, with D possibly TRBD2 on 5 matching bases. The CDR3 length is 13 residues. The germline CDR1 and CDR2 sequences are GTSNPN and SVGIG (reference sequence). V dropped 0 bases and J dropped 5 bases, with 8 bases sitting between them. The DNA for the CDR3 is TGTGCCTGGAGTGTACTAGTCAACAATGAGCAGTTCTTC. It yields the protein CAWSVLVNNEQFF.

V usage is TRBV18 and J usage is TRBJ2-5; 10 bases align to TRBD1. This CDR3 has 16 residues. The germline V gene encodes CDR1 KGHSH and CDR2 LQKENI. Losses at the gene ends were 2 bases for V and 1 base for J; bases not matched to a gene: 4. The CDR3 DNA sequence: TGTGCCAGCTCACCAACCGGGACAGGGGTCCAAGAGACCCAGTACTTC. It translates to CASSPTGTGVQETQYF.

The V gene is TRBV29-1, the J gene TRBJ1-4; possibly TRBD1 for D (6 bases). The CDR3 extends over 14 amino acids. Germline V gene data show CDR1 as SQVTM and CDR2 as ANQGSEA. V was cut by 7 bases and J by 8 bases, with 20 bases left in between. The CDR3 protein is CSASKTGTTEKLFF. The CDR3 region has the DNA TGCAGCGCCTCCAAAACCGGGACAACCGAAAAACTGTTTTTT.

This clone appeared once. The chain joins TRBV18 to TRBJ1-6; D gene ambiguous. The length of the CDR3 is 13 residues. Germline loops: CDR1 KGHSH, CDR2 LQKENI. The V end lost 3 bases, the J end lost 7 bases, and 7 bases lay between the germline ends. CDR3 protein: CASSPAENSPLHF. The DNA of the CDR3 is TGTGCCAGCTCACCGGCGGAGAATTCACCCCTCCACTTT.

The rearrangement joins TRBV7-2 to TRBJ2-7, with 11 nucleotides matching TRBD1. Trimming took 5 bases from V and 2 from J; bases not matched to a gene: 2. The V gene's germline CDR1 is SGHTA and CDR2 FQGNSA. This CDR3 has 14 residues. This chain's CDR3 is CASSRDRGAYEQYF. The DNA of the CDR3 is TGTGCCAGCAGCAGGGACAGGGGGGCCTACGAGCAGTACTTC.

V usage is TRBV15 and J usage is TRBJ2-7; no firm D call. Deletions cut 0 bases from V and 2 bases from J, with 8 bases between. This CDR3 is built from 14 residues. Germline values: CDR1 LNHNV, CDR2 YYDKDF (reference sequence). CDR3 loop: CATSRDLQTYEQYF. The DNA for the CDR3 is TGTGCCACCAGCAGAGACCTACAGACCTACGAGCAGTACTTC.

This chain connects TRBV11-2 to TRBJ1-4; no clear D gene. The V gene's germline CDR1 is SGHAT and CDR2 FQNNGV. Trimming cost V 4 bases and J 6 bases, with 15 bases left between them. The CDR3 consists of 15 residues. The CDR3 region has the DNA TGTGCCAGCAGCTATTCGAGGGCGCGGGATGAAAAACTGTTTTTT. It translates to CASSYSRARDEKLFF.